This T cell receptor (beta chain) derives from a study of blood T cell repertoires in COVID-19. Study-level background: Researchers got acute and convalescent COVID-19 samples from the United States, Italy and Spain.

In its sample, this clone was seen a few times. This CDR3 is 14 amino acids long. V shed 1 base, J shed 2 bases, and the junction held 2 bases outside the gene matches. The germline V gene has CDR1 SGHKS and CDR2 YYEKEE (reference sequence). The protocol was immunoSEQ multiplex PCR, while the TCRdb copy is restricted to in-frame clones and leaves out a portion. The data show more than 65,000 clones, around nine tenths seen once. Material: peripheral blood. The TCR comes from a human donor in a cohort sampled during active COVID-19. The chain combines TRBV5-5 with TRBJ2-7; TRBD2 matches at 8 bases. The CDR3 bases are TGTGCCAGCAGCTTGACTAGCGGTACCTACGAGCAGTACTTC. Protein product: CASSLTSGTYEQYF.